These T cell receptor beta chains were read from a single sample in a study of CD8 T cells in ankylosing spondylitis. In TCRdb, the 5' RACE reads were re-called with MiXCR into one record per CDR3 protein. The sample comprises some 800,000 distinct CDR3 sequences, approximately 12% of which are singletons, and approximately 0.5% rests with the top ten. The sequenced sample was blood, either unsorted or a sorted T cell fraction (not recorded which). Receptors were obtained from a male donor with ankylosing spondylitis. The CDR3 runs from the conserved cysteine through the conserved F or W. Fields, in order: CDR3 protein, clone size, J gene, D gene, V gene, CDR3 length. The D gene is left open where the match is weak. Rows give clone size only sometimes, using once, few, many, or a class for an expanded clone.

CDR3 protein: CASSAGLETQYF; clone size: few; J gene: TRBJ2-5; D gene: .; V gene: TRBV25-1; CDR3 length: 12
CDR3 protein: CASSRRAATNTGELFF; clone size: .; J gene: TRBJ2-2; D gene: .; V gene: TRBV4-3; CDR3 length: 16
CDR3 protein: CASGTPGTMNTGELFF; clone size: many; J gene: TRBJ2-2; D gene: .; V gene: TRBV5-1; CDR3 length: 16
CDR3 protein: CASSSTATNSPLHF; clone size: .; J gene: TRBJ1-6; D gene: .; V gene: TRBV7-2; CDR3 length: 14
CDR3 protein: CASSHTGPQGGGYTF; clone size: .; J gene: TRBJ1-2; D gene: .; V gene: TRBV4-3; CDR3 length: 15
CDR3 protein: CASSLEARYTEAFF; clone size: .; J gene: TRBJ1-1; D gene: .; V gene: TRBV5-1; CDR3 length: 14
CDR3 protein: CASSYRGGLSPQDGYTF; clone size: few; J gene: TRBJ1-2; D gene: .; V gene: TRBV6-5; CDR3 length: 17
CDR3 protein: CAWSGGGADTQYF; clone size: .; J gene: TRBJ2-3; D gene: TRBD2; V gene: TRBV30; CDR3 length: 13
CDR3 protein: CASRNLQETQYF; clone size: few; J gene: TRBJ2-5; D gene: .; V gene: TRBV5-1; CDR3 length: 12
CDR3 protein: CASSLDSWRSRELFF; clone size: .; J gene: TRBJ2-2; D gene: .; V gene: TRBV27; CDR3 length: 15
CDR3 protein: CASSLTSGYTYEQYF; clone size: .; J gene: TRBJ2-7; D gene: TRBD2; V gene: TRBV11-2; CDR3 length: 15
CDR3 protein: CASRRGVGIYNEQFF; clone size: .; J gene: TRBJ2-1; D gene: .; V gene: TRBV27; CDR3 length: 15
CDR3 protein: CASSWDTGNTIYF; clone size: many; J gene: TRBJ1-3; D gene: .; V gene: TRBV5-1; CDR3 length: 13
CDR3 protein: CASSSLHWASGTGELFF; clone size: many; J gene: TRBJ2-2; D gene: TRBD2; V gene: TRBV6-1; CDR3 length: 17
CDR3 protein: CSVTSRENTEAFF; clone size: few; J gene: TRBJ1-1; D gene: .; V gene: TRBV20-1; CDR3 length: 13
CDR3 protein: CASSRLRGGARSDTQYF; clone size: few; J gene: TRBJ2-3; D gene: .; V gene: TRBV13; CDR3 length: 17
CDR3 protein: CSAISGASYNEQFF; clone size: .; J gene: TRBJ2-1; D gene: TRBD2; V gene: TRBV20-1; CDR3 length: 14
CDR3 protein: CSVDAGGRETQYF; clone size: few; J gene: TRBJ2-5; D gene: TRBD1; V gene: TRBV29-1; CDR3 length: 13
CDR3 protein: CASSLTGEAPRGYTF; clone size: .; J gene: TRBJ1-2; D gene: .; V gene: TRBV7-3; CDR3 length: 15
CDR3 protein: CSSLRGQGETQYF; clone size: .; J gene: TRBJ2-5; D gene: .; V gene: TRBV29-1; CDR3 length: 13
CDR3 protein: CSAPQGWRNTEAFF; clone size: many; J gene: TRBJ1-1; D gene: .; V gene: TRBV20-1; CDR3 length: 14
CDR3 protein: CASKRAGGAQGYTF; clone size: few; J gene: TRBJ1-2; D gene: TRBD1; V gene: TRBV27; CDR3 length: 14
CDR3 protein: CASSRRDRDSYEQYF; clone size: many; J gene: TRBJ2-7; D gene: TRBD1; V gene: TRBV5-1; CDR3 length: 15
CDR3 protein: CSALSLGQGETEAFF; clone size: many; J gene: TRBJ1-1; D gene: TRBD1; V gene: TRBV20-1; CDR3 length: 15
CDR3 protein: CASSYGENTQYF; clone size: .; J gene: TRBJ2-3; D gene: .; V gene: TRBV6-2/TRBV6-3; CDR3 length: 12
CDR3 protein: CASRTSGQPYGYTF; clone size: .; J gene: TRBJ1-2; D gene: .; V gene: TRBV6-2/TRBV6-3; CDR3 length: 14
CDR3 protein: CASRPGGGVEGYTF; clone size: .; J gene: TRBJ1-2; D gene: .; V gene: TRBV5-5; CDR3 length: 14